The T cell receptor beta chain described here comes from a study of blood T cells in healthy people across ages. This clonotype was seen only once. Its antigen is still unknown. The junction had 8 bases not matched to a gene; V was cut back by 0 bases and J by 5 bases. CDR3 length: 17 residues. Germline loops: CDR1 ENHRY, CDR2 SYGVKD. Findings and limits, study-wide: It was the long-lived donors that had more naive CD4+ cells and higher diversity than aged donors. Roughly linearly, TCR beta diversity per million T cells fell as age increased.

Combining a sample-barcoded 5' primer with a J-beta primer mix, a second PCR ran for roughly 7 to 12 cycles. TCRdb called the 5' RACE reads again in MiXCR, with one record for every CDR3 protein. The sample carries some 780,000 distinct CDR3 sequences, more than 50% recorded once. The rearrangement uses TRBV10-3 and TRBJ2-1, with 9 bases aligning to TRBD2. This TCR was sampled from a man aged 35 to 55 in good health. The specimen sequenced was blood. CDR3 bases: TGTGCCATCAGTGAGTCGATTGGTAGCGGGGGTAACAATGAGCAGTTCTTC. Its translation is CAISESIGSGGNNEQFF.